Presented here are 7 T cell receptor beta chains from one specimen sequenced in a study of tumor and adjacent non-tumor tissue in lung cancer. RNA was extracted from bulk tissue without any cell sorting. A modified ARM-PCR protocol with three rounds of nested PCR amplified TCRbeta. TCRdb re-called the multiplex PCR reads through MiXCR, storing one row per CDR3 protein. The sample lists 200,000 to 250,000 distinct CDR3 sequences; about two thirds were seen once. The sample was lung tumor tissue. The receptors shown here come from a man aged 60 to 69 with non-small cell lung cancer.

The chain links TRBV12-3 or TRBV12-4 to TRBJ2-3; D is undetermined. The last part of the DNA fits TRBJ1-5 better; the J call may be wrong. CDR3 size: 12 residues. CDR3 region: CASSLWFDMQHF. CDR3 coding DNA: TGTGCCAGCAGTTTATGGTTTGATATGCAGCATTTT.

In DNA, the CDR3 is TGCAGTGCTAAAAACCCGGTTTACAATGAGCAGTTCTTC. It codes for CSAKNPVYNEQFF. The V and J genes are TRBV20-1 and TRBJ2-1; D is unresolved. V gave up 4 bases and J gave up 4 bases, with 11 bases separating them. Germline CDR1 is DFQATT and CDR2 is SNEGSKA (reference sequence). The CDR3 spans 13 residues.

Details on this clonotype: A much larger clone differs from this one at a single base, so this may be a read error. The V call is TRBV12-3 or TRBV12-4, the J call TRBJ2-4; 7 bases line up with TRBD1. Germline trimming cut 2 bases from V and 8 bases from J; bases unmatched to any gene: 9. The CDR3 is made up of 15 amino acids. CDR3 residues: CASSLLTGRGDIQYF. Here the CDR3 DNA reads TGTGCCAGCAGTTTACTGACAGGGCGAGGGGACATTCAGTACTTC.

Remarks on this clonotype: Since a much larger clone is just one base distant, this may be a read error. V and J are TRBV24-1 and TRBJ2-2, with TRBD1 matching 9 bases. This CDR3 contains 17 residues. Germline V gene data show CDR1 as KGHDR and CDR2 as SFDVKD. In DNA, the CDR3 is TGTGCCACCTGTGATTCGGCGGACAGGGGTATCACCGGGGAGCTGTTTTTT. Residues: CATCDSADRGITGELFF.

This chain uses TRBV4-2 with TRBJ2-7; a weak D match, TRBD1 (5 bases). CDR3 length: 13 amino acids. V was clipped by 8 bases and J by 5 bases, with 16 bases between them. Germline V gives CDR1 LGHNA, CDR2 YNFKEQ. The CDR3 DNA reads TGTGCCAGCGGTCAAGATAGGGGTAACGAGCAGTACTTC. Its protein product is CASGQDRGNEQYF.

In the case of this clonotype: Possible read error: a much larger clone is one base away. The chain has TRBV5-4 and TRBJ2-5, with 9 positions matching TRBD2. The V gene end was trimmed by 8 bases and the J gene end by 6 bases; junction bases not matched to a gene: 14. The CDR3 has 15 residues. From germline, CDR1 is SGHNT and CDR2 YYREEE (reference sequence). CDR3 in DNA: TGTGCCAGAAGCGGATTTAGCGGGAGTATAAAGACCCAGTACTTC. As protein: CARSGFSGSIKTQYF. The whole variable domain, filled in from reference TRBV5-4 and TRBJ2-5, reads ETGVTQSPTHLIKTRGQQVTLRCSSQSGHNTVSWYQQALGQGPQFIFQYYREEENGRGNFPPRFSGLQFPNYSSELNVNALELDDSALYLCARSGFSGSIKTQYFGPGTRLLVL.

The chain links TRBV29-1 to TRBJ2-3; 12 nucleotides line up with TRBD2. The CDR3 runs to 15 residues. Losses at the gene ends were 1 base for V and 5 bases for J; bases not matched to a gene: 4. Germline V gives CDR1 SQVTM, CDR2 ANQGSEA. CDR3 nucleotide sequence: TGCAGCGTTGAAGGACTAGCGGGAGCACGAGATACGCAGTATTTT. It codes for CSVEGLAGARDTQYF.